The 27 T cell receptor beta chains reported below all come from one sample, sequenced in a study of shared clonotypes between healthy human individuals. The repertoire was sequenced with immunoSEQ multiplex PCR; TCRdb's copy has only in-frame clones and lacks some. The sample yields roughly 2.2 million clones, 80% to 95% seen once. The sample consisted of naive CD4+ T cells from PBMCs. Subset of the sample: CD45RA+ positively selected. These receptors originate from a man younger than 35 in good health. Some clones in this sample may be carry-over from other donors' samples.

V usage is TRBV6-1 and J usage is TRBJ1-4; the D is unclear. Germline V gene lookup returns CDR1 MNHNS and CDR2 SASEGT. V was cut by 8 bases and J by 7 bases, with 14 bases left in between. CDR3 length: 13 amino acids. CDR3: CASSETAIEKLFF. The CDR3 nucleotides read TGTGCCAGCTCCGAGACTGCGATTGAAAAACTGTTTTTT.

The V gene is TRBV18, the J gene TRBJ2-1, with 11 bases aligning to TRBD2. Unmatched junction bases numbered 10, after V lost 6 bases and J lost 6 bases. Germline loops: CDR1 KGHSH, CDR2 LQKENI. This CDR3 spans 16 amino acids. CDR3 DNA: TGTGCCAGCTCGCTGTCCCTAGCGGGAGGCGCCAATGAGCAGTTCTTC. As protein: CASSLSLAGGANEQFF.

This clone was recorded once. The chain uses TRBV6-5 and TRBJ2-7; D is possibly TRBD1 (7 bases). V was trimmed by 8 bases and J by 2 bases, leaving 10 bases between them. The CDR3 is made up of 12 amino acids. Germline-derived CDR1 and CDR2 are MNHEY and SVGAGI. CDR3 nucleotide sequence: TGTGCCAGCGCGGGACAGCCCTACGAGCAGTACTTC. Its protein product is CASAGQPYEQYF.

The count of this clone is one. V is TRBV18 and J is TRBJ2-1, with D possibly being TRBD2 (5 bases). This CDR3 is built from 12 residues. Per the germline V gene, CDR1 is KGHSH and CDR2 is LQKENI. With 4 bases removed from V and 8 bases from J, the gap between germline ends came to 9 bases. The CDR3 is CASSREIDEQFF. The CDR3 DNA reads TGTGCCAGCTCACGGGAGATCGATGAGCAGTTCTTC.

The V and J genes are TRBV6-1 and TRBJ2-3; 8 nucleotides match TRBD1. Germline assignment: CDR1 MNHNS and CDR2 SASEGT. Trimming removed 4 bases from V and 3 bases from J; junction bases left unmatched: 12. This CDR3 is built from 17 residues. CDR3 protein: CASSVFGTTGATDTQYF. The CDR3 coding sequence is TGTGCCAGCAGTGTTTTTGGGACGACAGGGGCAACAGATACGCAGTATTTT.

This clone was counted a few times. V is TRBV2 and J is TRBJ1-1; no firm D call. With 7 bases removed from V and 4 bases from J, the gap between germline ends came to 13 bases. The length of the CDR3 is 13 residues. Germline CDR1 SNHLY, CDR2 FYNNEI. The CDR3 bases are TGTGCCAGCAAGGCGGTCCCGAGCACTGAAGCTTTCTTT. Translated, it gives CASKAVPSTEAFF.

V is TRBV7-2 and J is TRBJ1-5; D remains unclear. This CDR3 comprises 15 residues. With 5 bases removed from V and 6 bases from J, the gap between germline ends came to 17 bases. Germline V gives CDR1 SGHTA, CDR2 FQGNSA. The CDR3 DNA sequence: TGTGCCAGCAGCCCCCGTGTAGGACTGGGTCAGCCCCAGCATTTT. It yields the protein CASSPRVGLGQPQHF.

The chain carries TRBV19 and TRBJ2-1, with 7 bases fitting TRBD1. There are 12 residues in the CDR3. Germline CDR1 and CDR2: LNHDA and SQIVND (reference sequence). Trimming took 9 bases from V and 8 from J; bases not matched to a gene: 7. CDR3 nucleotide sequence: TGTGCCAGCAGGGGGATTCGGGATGAGCAGTTCTTC. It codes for CASRGIRDEQFF.

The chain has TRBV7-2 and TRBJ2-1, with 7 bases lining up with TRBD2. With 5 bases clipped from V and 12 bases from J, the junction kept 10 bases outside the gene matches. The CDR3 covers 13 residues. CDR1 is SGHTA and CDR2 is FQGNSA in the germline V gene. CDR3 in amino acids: CASSQDAGAVQFF. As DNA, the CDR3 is TGTGCCAGCAGCCAAGACGCGGGAGCGGTGCAGTTCTTC.

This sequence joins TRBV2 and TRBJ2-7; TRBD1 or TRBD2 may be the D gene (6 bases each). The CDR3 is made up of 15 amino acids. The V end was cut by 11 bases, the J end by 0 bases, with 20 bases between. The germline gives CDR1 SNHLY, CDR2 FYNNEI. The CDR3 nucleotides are TGTGCCCTACTTCCAACAGGGCGGGGCTCCTACGAGCAGTACTTC. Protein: CALLPTGRGSYEQYF. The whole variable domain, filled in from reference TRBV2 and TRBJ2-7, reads EPEVTQTPSHQVTQMGQEVILRCVPISNHLYFYWYRQILGQKVEFLVSFYNNEISEKSEIFDDQFSVERPDGSNFTLKIRSTKLEDSAMYFCALLPTGRGSYEQYFGPGTRLTVT.

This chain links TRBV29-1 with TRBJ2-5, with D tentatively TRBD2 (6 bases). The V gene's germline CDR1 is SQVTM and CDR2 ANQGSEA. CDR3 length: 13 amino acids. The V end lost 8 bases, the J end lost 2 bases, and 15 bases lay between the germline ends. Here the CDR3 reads CSTRRDLQETQYF. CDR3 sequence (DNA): TGCAGCACCAGGAGGGACTTACAAGAGACCCAGTACTTC.

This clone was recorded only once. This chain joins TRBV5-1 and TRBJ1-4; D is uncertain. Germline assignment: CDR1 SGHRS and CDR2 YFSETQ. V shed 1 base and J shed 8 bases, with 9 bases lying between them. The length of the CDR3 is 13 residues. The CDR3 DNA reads TGCGCCAGCAGCTTGCCGGGAGCGGAAAAACTGTTTTTT. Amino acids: CASSLPGAEKLFF.

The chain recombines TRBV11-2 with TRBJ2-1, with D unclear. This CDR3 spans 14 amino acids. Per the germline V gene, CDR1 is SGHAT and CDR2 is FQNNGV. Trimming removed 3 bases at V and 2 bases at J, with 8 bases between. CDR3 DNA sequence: TGTGCCAGCAGCTTGGCTCCTACCTACAATGAGCAGTTCTTC. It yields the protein CASSLAPTYNEQFF.

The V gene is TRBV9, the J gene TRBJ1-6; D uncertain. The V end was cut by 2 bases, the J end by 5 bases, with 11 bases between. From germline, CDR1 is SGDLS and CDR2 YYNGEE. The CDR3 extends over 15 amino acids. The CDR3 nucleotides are TGTGCCAGCAGCGTTATTGCAGGACATAATTCACCCCTCCACTTT. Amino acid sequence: CASSVIAGHNSPLHF.

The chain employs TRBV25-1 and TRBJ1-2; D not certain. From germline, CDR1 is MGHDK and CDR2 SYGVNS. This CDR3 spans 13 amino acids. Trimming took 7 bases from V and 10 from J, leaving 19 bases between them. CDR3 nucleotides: TGTGCCAGCACCCCGGGGATCTCGCTAGACTACACCTTC. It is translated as CASTPGISLDYTF.

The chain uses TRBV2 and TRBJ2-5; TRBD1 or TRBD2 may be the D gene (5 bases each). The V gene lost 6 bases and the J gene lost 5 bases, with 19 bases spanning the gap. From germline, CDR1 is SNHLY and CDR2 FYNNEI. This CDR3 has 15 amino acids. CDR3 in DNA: TGTGCCAGCAGGGCTGAGTGGGGGAGTTGGGAGACCCAGTACTTC. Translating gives CASRAEWGSWETQYF.

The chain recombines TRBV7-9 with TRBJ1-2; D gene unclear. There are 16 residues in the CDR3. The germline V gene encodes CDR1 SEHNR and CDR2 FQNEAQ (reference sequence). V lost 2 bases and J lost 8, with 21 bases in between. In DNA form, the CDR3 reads TGTGCCAGCAGCTTATGGGGAACAGCCTCCCTCGGGGGCTACACCTTC. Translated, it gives CASSLWGTASLGGYTF.

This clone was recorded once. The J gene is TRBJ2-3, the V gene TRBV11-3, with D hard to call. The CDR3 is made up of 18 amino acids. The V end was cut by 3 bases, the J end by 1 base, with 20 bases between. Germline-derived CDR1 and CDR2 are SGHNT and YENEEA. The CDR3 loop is CASSLSLSIGSGTDTQYF. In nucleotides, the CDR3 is TGTGCCAGCAGCTTGTCCCTTTCTATTGGAAGCGGCACAGATACGCAGTATTTT.

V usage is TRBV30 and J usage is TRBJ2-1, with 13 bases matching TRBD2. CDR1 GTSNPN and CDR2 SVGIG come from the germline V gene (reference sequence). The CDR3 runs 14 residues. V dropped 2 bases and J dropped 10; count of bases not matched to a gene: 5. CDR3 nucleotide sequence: TGTGCCTGGAGTAGGACTAGCGGGAGCGTCGAGCAGTTCTTC. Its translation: CAWSRTSGSVEQFF.

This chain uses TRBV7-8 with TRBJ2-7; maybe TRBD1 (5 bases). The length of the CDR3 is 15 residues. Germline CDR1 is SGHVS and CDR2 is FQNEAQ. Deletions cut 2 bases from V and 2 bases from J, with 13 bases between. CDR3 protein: CASSLQGAGPYEQYF. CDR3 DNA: TGTGCCAGCAGCTTACAGGGCGCTGGACCCTACGAGCAGTACTTC. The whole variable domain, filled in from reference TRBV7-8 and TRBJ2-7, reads GAGVSQSPRYKVAKRGQDVALRCDPISGHVSLFWYQQALGQGPEFLTYFQNEAQLDKSGLPSDRFFAERPEGSVSTLKIQRTQQEDSAVYLCASSLQGAGPYEQYFGPGTRLTVT.

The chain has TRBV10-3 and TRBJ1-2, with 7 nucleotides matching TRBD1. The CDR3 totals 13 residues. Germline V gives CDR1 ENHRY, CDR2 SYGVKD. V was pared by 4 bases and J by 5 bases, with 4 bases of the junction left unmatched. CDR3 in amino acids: CAISAGQEYGYTF. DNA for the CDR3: TGTGCCATCAGTGCTGGACAGGAATATGGCTACACCTTC.

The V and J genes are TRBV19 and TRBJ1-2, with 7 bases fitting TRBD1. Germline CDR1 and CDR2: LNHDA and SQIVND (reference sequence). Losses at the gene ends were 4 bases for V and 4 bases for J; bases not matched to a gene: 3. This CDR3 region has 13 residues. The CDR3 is CASSTRDSYGYTF. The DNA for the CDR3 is TGTGCCAGTAGTACCCGGGACAGCTATGGCTACACCTTC. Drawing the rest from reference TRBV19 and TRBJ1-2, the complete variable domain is DGGITQSPKYLFRKEGQNVTLSCEQNLNHDAMYWYRQDPGQGLRLIYYSQIVNDFQKGDIAEGYSVSREKKESFPLTVTSAQKNPTAFYLCASSTRDSYGYTFGSGTRLTVV.

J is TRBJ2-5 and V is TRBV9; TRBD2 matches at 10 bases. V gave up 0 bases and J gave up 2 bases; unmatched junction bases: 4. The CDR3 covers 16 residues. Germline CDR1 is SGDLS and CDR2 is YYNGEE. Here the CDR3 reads CASSVGLSGGQETQYF. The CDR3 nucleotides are TGTGCCAGCAGCGTAGGGCTTAGCGGGGGGCAAGAGACCCAGTACTTC.

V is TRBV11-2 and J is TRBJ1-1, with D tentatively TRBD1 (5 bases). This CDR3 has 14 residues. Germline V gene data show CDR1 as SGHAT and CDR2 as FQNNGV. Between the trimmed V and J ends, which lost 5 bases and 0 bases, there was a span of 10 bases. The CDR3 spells CASSPRQMNTEAFF. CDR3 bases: TGTGCCAGCAGCCCAAGACAGATGAACACTGAAGCTTTCTTT.

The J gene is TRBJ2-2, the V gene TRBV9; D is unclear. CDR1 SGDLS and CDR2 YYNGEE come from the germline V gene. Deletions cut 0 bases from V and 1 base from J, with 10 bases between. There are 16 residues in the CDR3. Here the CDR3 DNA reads TGTGCCAGCAGCGTAGGGGGTCGAATGAACACCGGGGAGCTGTTTTTT. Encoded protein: CASSVGGRMNTGELFF.

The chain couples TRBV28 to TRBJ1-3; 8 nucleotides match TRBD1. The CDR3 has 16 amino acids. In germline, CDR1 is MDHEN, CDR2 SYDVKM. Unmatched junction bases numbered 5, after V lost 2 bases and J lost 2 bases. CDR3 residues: CASSLHDRGAGNTIYF. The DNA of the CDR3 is TGTGCCAGCAGTTTACACGACAGGGGAGCTGGAAACACCATATATTTT. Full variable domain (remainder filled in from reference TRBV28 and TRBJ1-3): DVKVTQSSRYLVKRTGEKVFLECVQDMDHENMFWYRQDPGLGLRLIYFSYDVKMKEKGDIPEGYSVSREKKERFSLILESASTNQTSMYLCASSLHDRGAGNTIYFGEGSWLTVV.

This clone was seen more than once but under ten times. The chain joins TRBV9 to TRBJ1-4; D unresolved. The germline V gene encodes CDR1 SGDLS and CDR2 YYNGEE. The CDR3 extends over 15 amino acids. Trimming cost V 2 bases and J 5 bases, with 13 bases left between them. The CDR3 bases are TGTGCCAGCAGCGTCTCGCTCGGGGTAAATGAAAAACTGTTTTTT. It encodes CASSVSLGVNEKLFF.